The following is a TCR beta chain sequence with its context. These data belong to a study of cytomegalovirus exposure and HLA in healthy donors. The CDR3 contains 13 residues. V trimming: 8 bases; J trimming: 2 bases; junction bases outside the gene matches: 5. From germline, CDR1 is KGHSH and CDR2 LQKENI. Data came from immunoSEQ multiplex PCR; TCRdb stores just in-frame clones and leaves some out. In the table there are some 110,000 clones, 75% to 90% of which are singletons. Donors came from a validation cohort of about 120 subjects, distinct from the first 666-subject cohort. V and J are TRBV18 and TRBJ2-7, with 8 positions matching TRBD1. The clonotype originates from a man younger than 35 in good health and CMV-seropositive. The sequenced sample was PBMCs. CDR3 in amino acids: CASKQGEAYEQYF. CDR3 coding DNA: TGTGCCAGCAAACAGGGGGAGGCCTACGAGCAGTACTTC.